This TCR beta chain was recorded in a study of high-grade serous ovarian cancer treatment subgroups. Overall study: On average, 14,192 reads and 7,000 to 8,000 unique TCR beta rearrangements were obtained per sample. Study results and caveats: CDR1 and CDR2 were left unanalyzed; analyses focused on CDR3. Clonal relatedness tracked neoantigen level, and by trend copy number and mutation load. Repertoire similarity ranged roughly 0.1 to 0.85 between tumors of one patient.

Using immunoSEQ multiplex PCR, the repertoire was profiled, and TCRdb retains in-frame clones only, with some absent. Among some 7,000 clones listed, 60% to 80% were seen once. The tumor samples were collected prior to definitive surgery or chemotherapy. The CDR3 loop spans 12 amino acids. V lost 11 bases and J 2 bases, leaving 13 bases between the germline ends. In germline, CDR1 is MDHEN, CDR2 SYDVKM. About this clone: Antigen specificity is unknown.

The chain employs TRBV28 and TRBJ2-7, with TRBD1 as a possible D gene (6 bases). The receptor's source is a human donor with high-grade serous ovarian cancer. Source material: tumor tissue. The chain's CDR3 is CASQGTPYEQYF. Here the CDR3 DNA reads TGTGCCTCACAGGGAACCCCCTACGAGCAGTACTTC.